This TCR beta chain came from a study of OX40 agonist ivuxolimab in advanced cancers. Assay: immunoSEQ multiplex PCR; the TCRdb copy retains only in-frame clones and omits some. Altogether some 110,000 clones are present, around 90% being singletons, with the ten largest covering approximately 0.81%. The clonotype was recovered from an adult with an advanced solid tumor such as melanoma, head and neck, liver or kidney cancer. This material consisted of CD4+ or CD8+ T cells sorted from blood, taken in a trial of the OX40 agonist ivuxolimab.

The CDR3 nucleotides read TGTGCCACCGAACCGGGACAGATGCTTAACTATGGCTACACCTTC. Its protein is CATEPGQMLNYGYTF. The chain carries TRBV10-3 and TRBJ1-2, with TRBD1 matching over 7 bases. The germline V gene has CDR1 ENHRY and CDR2 SYGVKD. The V segment lost 10 bases and the J segment 1 base; nucleotides outside the gene matches: 12. The CDR3 has 15 residues.